The 24 T cell receptor beta chains below all came from one sample that was sequenced in a study of siplizumab effects on memory and regulatory T cells. The protocol was immunoSEQ multiplex PCR, while the TCRdb copy is restricted to in-frame clones and leaves out a portion. The top ten hold roughly 0.3% of the sample, which has fewer than 100,000 clones, about 93% seen once. Input material: non-Treg CD4+ T cells sorted from blood. The receptors come from a human donor in good health.

This clone has just one count. The CDR3 DNA sequence: TGTGCCAGCAGTCCGGGGGGGGATACGCAGTATTTT. The encoded protein is CASSPGGDTQYF. The chain combines TRBV2 with TRBJ2-3, with 8 bases lining up with TRBD2. Germline CDR1 and CDR2: SNHLY and FYNNEI. V was pared by 5 bases and J by 6 bases, with 1 base of the junction left unmatched. The CDR3 covers 12 residues.

The chain combines TRBV5-1 with TRBJ2-3; D is undetermined. V was pared by 0 bases and J by 3 bases, with 5 bases between. Germline lookup yields CDR1 SGHRS and CDR2 YFSETQ. The CDR3 runs 13 residues. The CDR3 bases are TGCGCCAGCAGCTTGGGTCAGACAGATACGCAGTATTTT. Amino acids: CASSLGQTDTQYF.

The chain combines TRBV5-1 with TRBJ1-1, with TRBD1 as a possible D gene (5 bases). The length of the CDR3 is 15 residues. Trimming removed 0 bases from V and 4 bases from J, with 13 bases in between. CDR1 and CDR2 from the germline V gene are SGHRS and YFSETQ. In DNA, the CDR3 is TGCGCCAGCAGCTTGGAGGGAGGGGCCTTCACTGAAGCTTTCTTT. Translated: CASSLEGGAFTEAFF.

The sample holds a few counts of this clone. The chain links TRBV18 to TRBJ1-5, with 7 bases matching TRBD1. This CDR3 contains 13 residues. Germline values: CDR1 KGHSH, CDR2 LQKENI. J gave up 6 bases and V 4 bases, and 3 bases lay outside the gene matches. The CDR3 sequence is CASSQGAGQPQHF. DNA of the CDR3: TGTGCCAGCTCACAGGGGGCCGGTCAGCCCCAGCATTTT. The full variable domain, in which reference TRBV18 and TRBJ1-5 provide the parts outside the CDR3, is NAGVMQNPRHLVRRRGQEARLRCSPMKGHSHVYWYRQLPEEGLKFMVYLQKENIIDESGMPKERFSAEFPKEGPSILRIQQVVRGDSAAYFCASSQGAGQPQHFGDGTRLSIL.

The chain recombines TRBV27 with TRBJ2-2, with 8 positions matching TRBD2. The CDR3 is 15 residues long. Unmatched junction bases numbered 9, after V lost 5 bases and J lost 7 bases. Looked up from germline, CDR1 is MNHEY and CDR2 is SMNVEV (reference sequence). The CDR3 protein is CASSPGTRNFGELFF. CDR3 coding DNA: TGTGCCAGCAGTCCCGGGACTAGGAATTTCGGGGAGCTGTTTTTT.

This chain links TRBV6-5 with TRBJ2-1; D is ambiguous. Deletions cut 5 bases from V and 7 bases from J, with 6 bases between. This CDR3 region has 11 residues. Germline values: CDR1 MNHEY, CDR2 SVGAGI. The CDR3: CASSVENEQFF. The CDR3 nucleotides read TGTGCCAGCAGTGTAGAGAATGAGCAGTTCTTC.

The rearrangement uses TRBV27 and TRBJ2-2, with D unresolved. The germline gives CDR1 MNHEY, CDR2 SMNVEV (reference sequence). CDR3 size: 14 residues. With 0 bases removed from V and 6 bases from J, the gap between germline ends came to 8 bases. The CDR3 loop reads CASSLSTIPGELFF. The CDR3 nucleotides are TGTGCCAGCAGTTTATCCACTATTCCCGGGGAGCTGTTTTTT.

The V call is TRBV5-5, the J call TRBJ1-1; a possible D gene is TRBD1 (5 bases). V was cut by 1 base and J by 3 bases, with 10 bases left in between. This CDR3 has 14 residues. CDR1 is SGHKS and CDR2 is YYEKEE in the germline V gene (reference sequence). CDR3 bases: TGTGCCAGCAGCTTGTCCCAGGGCCACACTGAAGCTTTCTTT. Translating gives CASSLSQGHTEAFF.

The chain joins TRBV7-8 to TRBJ2-2; TRBD1 agrees at 7 bases. The V gene end was trimmed by 5 bases and the J gene end by 4 bases; junction bases not matched to a gene: 4. The CDR3 runs to 14 residues. Germline CDR1 SGHVS, CDR2 FQNEAQ. The DNA for the CDR3 is TGTGCCAGCAGCCCGGGACAGTTCACCGGGGAGCTGTTTTTT. Translated: CASSPGQFTGELFF.

V is TRBV2 and J is TRBJ1-6; no firm D call. The V and J ends lost 7 bases and 0 bases respectively, with 10 bases between them. The CDR3 runs 15 residues. The germline CDR1 and CDR2 sequences are SNHLY and FYNNEI. The CDR3 DNA follows: TGTGCCAGCACGGCGAGCAGCTCCTATAATTCACCCCTCCACTTT. It yields the protein CASTASSSYNSPLHF.

The chain carries TRBV6-6 and TRBJ2-2, with D perhaps matching TRBD1 (5 bases). The CDR3 has 12 residues. The V gene lost 6 bases and the J gene lost 7 bases, with 9 bases spanning the gap. Germline assignment: CDR1 MNHNY and CDR2 SVGAGI (reference sequence). Here the CDR3 reads CASSPGFGELFF. CDR3 DNA sequence: TGTGCCAGCAGCCCAGGGTTCGGGGAGCTGTTTTTT.

The V call is TRBV5-8, the J call TRBJ2-3, with TRBD2 as a possible D gene (5 bases). V dropped 2 bases and J dropped 2 bases, with 15 bases sitting between them. The CDR3 extends over 16 amino acids. Per the germline V gene, CDR1 is SGHTS and CDR2 is YDEGEE. CDR3 amino acids: CASSLLGSGSTDTQYF. DNA for the CDR3: TGTGCCAGCAGCTTACTAGGGTCAGGATCCACAGATACGCAGTATTTT.

This sequence joins TRBV5-6 and TRBJ1-1, with 11 bases matching TRBD1. Germline values: CDR1 SGHDT, CDR2 YYEEEE. This CDR3 contains 12 residues. The ends lost 3 bases at V and 10 bases at J; junction bases unmatched: 2. The CDR3 bases are TGTGCCAGCAGCTCGGGACAGGGGGGAGCTTTCTTT. It codes for CASSSGQGGAFF.

The chain couples TRBV4-1 to TRBJ1-5; 9 bases are shared with TRBD1. After removal of 5 bases from V and 6 bases from J, the junction contained 8 bases not matched to a gene. This CDR3 has 15 amino acids. Germline assignment: CDR1 MGHRA and CDR2 YSYEKL. The CDR3 DNA is TGCGCCAGCAGCTTTGAGGGACAGGGAGGTCAGCCCCAGCATTTT. Translated, it gives CASSFEGQGGQPQHF.

The chain couples TRBV7-2 to TRBJ2-2; the D call may be TRBD1 or TRBD2 (6 bases each). The CDR3 has 16 residues. From germline, CDR1 is SGHTA and CDR2 FQGNSA. V was cut by 2 bases and J by 1 base, with 11 bases left in between. The DNA for the CDR3 is TGTGCCAGCAGCTTATCCGGGGGCGGGAACACCGGGGAGCTGTTTTTT. Amino acid sequence: CASSLSGGGNTGELFF.

The V call is TRBV29-1, the J call TRBJ2-3; 8 nucleotides match TRBD2. The V segment lost 0 bases and the J segment 2 bases; nucleotides outside the gene matches: 7. The CDR3 runs 16 residues. The germline gives CDR1 SQVTM, CDR2 ANQGSEA. The CDR3 bases are TGCAGCGTTGAAGATTATAGCGGGGTATCCACAGATACGCAGTATTTT. Amino acids: CSVEDYSGVSTDTQYF.

This chain joins TRBV9 and TRBJ1-4; 7 nucleotides match TRBD1. The CDR3 runs 17 residues. V lost 0 bases and J lost 8; bases outside the gene matches: 13. Germline V gene data show CDR1 as SGDLS and CDR2 as YYNGEE. This CDR3 is CASSVGQTAGGIEKLFF. The CDR3 nucleotides read TGTGCCAGCAGCGTAGGTCAGACCGCAGGGGGAATAGAAAAACTGTTTTTT.

The chain carries TRBV16 and TRBJ1-3, with D perhaps TRBD1 (5 bases). Germline V gene lookup returns CDR1 KGHSY and CDR2 FQNENV. The length of the CDR3 is 14 residues. With 4 bases removed from V and 0 bases from J, the gap between germline ends came to 7 bases. As DNA, the CDR3 is TGTGCCAGCAGCCGGGACCTCTCTGGAAACACCATATATTTT. Translation: CASSRDLSGNTIYF. The whole variable domain, filled in from reference TRBV16 and TRBJ1-3, reads GEEVAQTPKHLVRGEGQKAKLYCAPIKGHSYVFWYQQVLKNEFKFLISFQNENVFDETGMPKERFSAKCLPNSPCSLEIQATKLEDSAVYFCASSRDLSGNTIYFGEGSWLTVV.

This chain uses TRBV18 with TRBJ2-3; tentatively, D is TRBD1 (5 bases). Trimming left V 1 base short and J 6 bases short, with 14 bases between. The CDR3 runs 15 residues. CDR1 is KGHSH, CDR2 LQKENI, per germline. CDR3 residues: CASSPLPRAADTQYF. CDR3 DNA sequence: TGTGCCAGCTCACCACTTCCCAGGGCTGCCGATACGCAGTATTTT.

This clone was seen more than once but under ten times. The V gene is TRBV25-1, the J gene TRBJ1-1, with TRBD1 as a possible D gene (5 bases). The V end was cut by 3 bases, the J end by 4 bases, with 6 bases between. This CDR3 has 12 amino acids. Germline V gene sequence: CDR1 MGHDK, CDR2 SYGVNS. The CDR3 is CASSDRGTEAFF. The DNA for the CDR3 is TGTGCCAGCAGTGATAGGGGCACTGAAGCTTTCTTT.

The table lists this clone with a few counts. The J gene is TRBJ1-5, the V gene TRBV5-1, with 12 positions matching TRBD1. CDR1 and CDR2 (germline): SGHRS, YFSETQ. The CDR3 has 15 amino acids. The V gene end was trimmed by 2 bases and the J gene end by 5 bases; junction bases not matched to a gene: 2. In nucleotides, the CDR3 is TGCGCCAGCAGCTTCGGGACAGGGGGCTATCAGCCCCAGCATTTT. Residues: CASSFGTGGYQPQHF.

The chain couples TRBV10-1 to TRBJ2-1; 9 bases map to TRBD1. The ends lost 3 bases at V and 12 bases at J; junction bases unmatched: 9. The germline V gene encodes CDR1 WNHNN and CDR2 SYGVQD (reference sequence). The length of the CDR3 is 14 residues. This CDR3 reads CASSDRGQGNRQFF. The CDR3 DNA sequence: TGCGCCAGCAGTGACCGCGGACAGGGGAATAGGCAGTTCTTC.

Worth noting for this clone: Other nucleotide sequences from this sample produce the same CDR3. The gene calls are TRBV5-1 and TRBJ2-5; D not resolved. CDR1 SGHRS and CDR2 YFSETQ come from the germline V gene. CDR3 length equals 11 residues. V was shortened by 4 bases and J by 2 bases, with 3 bases between the two germline ends. The CDR3: CASSVQETQYF. CDR3 coding DNA: TGCGCCAGCAGCGTTCAAGAGACCCAGTACTTC.

This chain connects TRBV9 to TRBJ2-3, with D unclear. V lost 0 bases to trimming and J lost 2 bases, with 10 bases between them. This CDR3 contains 15 residues. In germline, CDR1 is SGDLS, CDR2 YYNGEE. Written as DNA, the CDR3 is TGTGCCAGCAGCGTAGCCGCCGAACACACAGATACGCAGTATTTT. Its protein product is CASSVAAEHTDTQYF.